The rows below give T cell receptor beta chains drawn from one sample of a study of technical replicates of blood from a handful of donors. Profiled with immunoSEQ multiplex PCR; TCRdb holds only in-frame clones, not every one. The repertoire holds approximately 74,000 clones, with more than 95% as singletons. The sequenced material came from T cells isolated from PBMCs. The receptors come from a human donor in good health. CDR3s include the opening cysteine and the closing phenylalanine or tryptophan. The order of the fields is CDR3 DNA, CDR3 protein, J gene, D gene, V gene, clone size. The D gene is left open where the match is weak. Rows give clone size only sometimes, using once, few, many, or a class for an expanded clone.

cdr3_nt: TGTGCCAGCAGTTTAGGACCGGGACAGGGGGCGCCTGGCTACACCTTC
cdr3_aa: CASSLGPGQGAPGYTF
j_call: TRBJ1-2
d_call: TRBD1
v_call: TRBV28
clone_size: -

cdr3_nt: TGCGCCATAAGCAGGGGGCCCACTGAAGCTTTCTTT
cdr3_aa: CAISRGPTEAFF
j_call: TRBJ1-1
d_call: TRBD1
v_call: TRBV10-2
clone_size: -

cdr3_nt: TGCGCCAGCAGCTCAGGGGGCGACGAGCAGTACTTC
cdr3_aa: CASSSGGDEQYF
j_call: TRBJ2-7
d_call: TRBD1
v_call: TRBV5-1
clone_size: -

cdr3_nt: TGCGCCAGCAGCTTTGGAGACTATGGCTACACCTTC
cdr3_aa: CASSFGDYGYTF
j_call: TRBJ1-2
d_call: -
v_call: TRBV5-1
clone_size: -

cdr3_nt: TGCGCCACTAAACCCATGGGGCAAAGCTCCTACGAGCAGTACTTC
cdr3_aa: CATKPMGQSSYEQYF
j_call: TRBJ2-7
d_call: -
v_call: TRBV10-2
clone_size: -

cdr3_nt: TGTGCCAGCAGCCCTCCGAACTCAGGGATTAACTATGGCTACACCTTC
cdr3_aa: CASSPPNSGINYGYTF
j_call: TRBJ1-2
d_call: -
v_call: TRBV7-9
clone_size: -

cdr3_nt: TGTGCCAGCAGTTCCTACTTTCAGCATTTT
cdr3_aa: CASSSYFQHF
j_call: TRBJ1-5
d_call: -
v_call: TRBV28
clone_size: -

cdr3_nt: TGCGCCAGCAGTCGGGACATTAGCACAGATACGCAGTATTTT
cdr3_aa: CASSRDISTDTQYF
j_call: TRBJ2-3
d_call: -
v_call: TRBV10-1
clone_size: few

cdr3_nt: TGCGCCAGCAGCCATCCCGGGGGATACGAACAGTCAGATACGCAGTATTTT
cdr3_aa: CASSHPGGYEQSDTQYF
j_call: TRBJ2-3
d_call: -
v_call: TRBV4-1
clone_size: -

cdr3_nt: TGTGCCAGCAGCCTTCGACAGGAAACTAACTATGGCTACACCTTC
cdr3_aa: CASSLRQETNYGYTF
j_call: TRBJ1-2
d_call: -
v_call: TRBV7-9
clone_size: -

cdr3_nt: TGTGCCAGCAGTGCCTACGGACAGATGAACACTGAAGCTTTCTTT
cdr3_aa: CASSAYGQMNTEAFF
j_call: TRBJ1-1
d_call: -
v_call: TRBV6-1
clone_size: -

cdr3_nt: TGCGCCAGCAAGGGACTAGCGGGAATGAATTCCTACAATGAGCAGTTCTTC
cdr3_aa: CASKGLAGMNSYNEQFF
j_call: TRBJ2-1
d_call: TRBD2
v_call: TRBV5-1
clone_size: -

cdr3_nt: TGTGCCAGCAGCTATGGAGAAGAAAAACTGTTTTTT
cdr3_aa: CASSYGEEKLFF
j_call: TRBJ1-4
d_call: -
v_call: TRBV7-9
clone_size: -